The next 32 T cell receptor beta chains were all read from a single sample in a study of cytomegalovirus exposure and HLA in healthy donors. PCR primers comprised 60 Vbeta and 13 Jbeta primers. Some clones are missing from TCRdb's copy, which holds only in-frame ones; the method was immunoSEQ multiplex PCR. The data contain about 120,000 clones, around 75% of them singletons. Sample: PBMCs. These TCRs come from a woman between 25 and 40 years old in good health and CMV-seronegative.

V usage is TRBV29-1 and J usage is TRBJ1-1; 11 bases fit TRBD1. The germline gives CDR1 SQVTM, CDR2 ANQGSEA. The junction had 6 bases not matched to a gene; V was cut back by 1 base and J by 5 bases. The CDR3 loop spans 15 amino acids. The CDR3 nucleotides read TGCAGCGTTGAAGGGATCGGACAGGGGGCTACTGAAGCTTTCTTT. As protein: CSVEGIGQGATEAFF.

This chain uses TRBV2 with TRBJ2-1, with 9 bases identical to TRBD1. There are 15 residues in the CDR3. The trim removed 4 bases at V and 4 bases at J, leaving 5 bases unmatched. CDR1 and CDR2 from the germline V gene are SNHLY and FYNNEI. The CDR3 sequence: CASSADRGPYNEQFF. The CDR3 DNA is TGTGCCAGCAGTGCGGACAGGGGCCCATACAATGAGCAGTTCTTC.

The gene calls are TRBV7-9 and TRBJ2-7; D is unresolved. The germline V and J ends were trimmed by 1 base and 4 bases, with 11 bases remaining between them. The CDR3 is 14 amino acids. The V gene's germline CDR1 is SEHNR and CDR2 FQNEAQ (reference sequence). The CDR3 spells CASSLGNSQYEQYF. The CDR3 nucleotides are TGTGCCAGCAGCTTAGGGAACAGCCAATACGAGCAGTACTTC.

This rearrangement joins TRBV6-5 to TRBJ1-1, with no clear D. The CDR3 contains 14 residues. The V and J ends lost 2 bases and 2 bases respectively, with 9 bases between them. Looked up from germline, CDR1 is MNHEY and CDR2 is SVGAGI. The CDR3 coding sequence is TGTGCCAGCAGTTACCTCGCGCTAAACACTGAAGCTTTCTTT. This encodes CASSYLALNTEAFF.

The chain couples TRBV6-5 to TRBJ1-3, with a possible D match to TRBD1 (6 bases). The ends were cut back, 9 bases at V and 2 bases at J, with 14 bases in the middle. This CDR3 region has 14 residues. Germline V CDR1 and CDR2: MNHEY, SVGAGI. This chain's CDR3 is CASQQGSAGNTIYF. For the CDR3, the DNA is TGTGCCAGTCAACAGGGTAGCGCTGGAAACACCATATATTTT.

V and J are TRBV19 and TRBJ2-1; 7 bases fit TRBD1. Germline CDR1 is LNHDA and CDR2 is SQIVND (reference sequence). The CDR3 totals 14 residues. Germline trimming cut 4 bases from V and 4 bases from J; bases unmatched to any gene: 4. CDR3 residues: CASSTGTDYNEQFF. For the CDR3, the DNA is TGTGCCAGTAGTACCGGGACAGATTACAATGAGCAGTTCTTC.

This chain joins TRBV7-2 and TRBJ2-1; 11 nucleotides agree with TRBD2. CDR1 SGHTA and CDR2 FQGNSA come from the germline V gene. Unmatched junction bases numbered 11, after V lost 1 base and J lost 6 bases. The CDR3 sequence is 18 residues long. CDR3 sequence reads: CASSLGWASGRMGNEQFF. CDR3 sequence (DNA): TGTGCCAGCAGCTTAGGGTGGGCTAGCGGGAGGATGGGCAATGAGCAGTTCTTC.

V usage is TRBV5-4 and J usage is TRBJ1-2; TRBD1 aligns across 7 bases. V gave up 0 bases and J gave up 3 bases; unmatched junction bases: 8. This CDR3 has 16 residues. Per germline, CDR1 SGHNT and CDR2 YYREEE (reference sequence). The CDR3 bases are TGTGCCAGCAGCTTGGTATCGCGTCAGGGGGACTATGGCTACACCTTC. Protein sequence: CASSLVSRQGDYGYTF. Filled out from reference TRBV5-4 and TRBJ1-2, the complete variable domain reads ETGVTQSPTHLIKTRGQQVTLRCSSQSGHNTVSWYQQALGQGPQFIFQYYREEENGRGNFPPRFSGLQFPNYSSELNVNALELDDSALYLCASSLVSRQGDYGYTFGSGTRLTVV.

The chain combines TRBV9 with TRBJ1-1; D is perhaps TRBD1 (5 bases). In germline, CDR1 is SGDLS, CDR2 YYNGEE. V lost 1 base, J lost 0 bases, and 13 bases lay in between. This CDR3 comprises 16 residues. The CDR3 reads CASSVSPGGMNTEAFF. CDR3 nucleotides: TGTGCCAGCAGCGTAAGCCCGGGGGGTATGAACACTGAAGCTTTCTTT.

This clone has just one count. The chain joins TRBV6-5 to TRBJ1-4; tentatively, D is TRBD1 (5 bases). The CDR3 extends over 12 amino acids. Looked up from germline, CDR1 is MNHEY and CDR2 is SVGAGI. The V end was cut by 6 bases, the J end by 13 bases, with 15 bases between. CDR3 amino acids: CASSTGPGGLFF. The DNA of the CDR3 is TGTGCCAGCAGCACAGGACCCGGCGGACTGTTTTTT.

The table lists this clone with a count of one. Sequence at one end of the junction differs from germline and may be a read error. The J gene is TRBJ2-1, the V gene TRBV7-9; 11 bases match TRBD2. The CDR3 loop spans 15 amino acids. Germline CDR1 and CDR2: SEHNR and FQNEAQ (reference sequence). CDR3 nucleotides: TGTTCCAGCAGCAGACTAGCGGGACTCTACAATGAGCAGTTCTTC. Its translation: CSSSRLAGLYNEQFF.

The CDR3 region has the DNA TGTGCCAGCAGCGTAGGGCAGACCACGAGGGCTTGGACCTACGAGCAGTACTTC. Amino acids: CASSVGQTTRAWTYEQYF. The chain couples TRBV9 to TRBJ2-7; possibly TRBD2 for D (5 bases). This CDR3 region has 18 residues. Germline-derived CDR1 and CDR2 are SGDLS and YYNGEE. V was cut by 0 bases and J by 2 bases, with 21 bases left in between. Using reference TRBV9 and TRBJ2-7 for the parts outside the CDR3, the full variable domain is DSGVTQTPKHLITATGQRVTLRCSPRSGDLSVYWYQQSLDQGLQFLIQYYNGEERAKGNILERFSAQQFPDLHSELNLSSLELGDSALYFCASSVGQTTRAWTYEQYFGPGTRLTVT.

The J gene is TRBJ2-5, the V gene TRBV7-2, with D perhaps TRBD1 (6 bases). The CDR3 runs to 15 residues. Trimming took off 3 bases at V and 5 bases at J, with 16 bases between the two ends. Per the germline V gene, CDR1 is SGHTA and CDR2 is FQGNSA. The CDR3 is CASSLGVDRGETQYF. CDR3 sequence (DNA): TGTGCCAGCAGCTTGGGGGTGGACAGAGGGGAGACCCAGTACTTC.

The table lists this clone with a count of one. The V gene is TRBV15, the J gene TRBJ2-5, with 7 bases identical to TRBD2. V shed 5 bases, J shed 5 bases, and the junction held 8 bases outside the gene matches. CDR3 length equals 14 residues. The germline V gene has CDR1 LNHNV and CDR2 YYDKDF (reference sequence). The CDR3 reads CATSGRGVLETQYF. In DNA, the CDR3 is TGTGCCACCAGCGGACGGGGGGTCTTGGAGACCCAGTACTTC.

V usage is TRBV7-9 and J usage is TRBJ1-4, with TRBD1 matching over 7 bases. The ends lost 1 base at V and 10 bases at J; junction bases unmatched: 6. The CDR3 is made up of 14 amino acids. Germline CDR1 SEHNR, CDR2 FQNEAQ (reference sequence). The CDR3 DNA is TGTGCCAGCAGCTTAGAGACAGGGAAAGTAAAACTGTTTTTT. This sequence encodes CASSLETGKVKLFF.

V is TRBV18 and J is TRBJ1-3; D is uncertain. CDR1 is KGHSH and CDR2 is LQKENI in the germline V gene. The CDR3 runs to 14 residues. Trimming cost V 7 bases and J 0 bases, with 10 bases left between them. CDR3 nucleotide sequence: TGTGCCAGCTTCAACGAGTACTCTGGAAACACCATATATTTT. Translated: CASFNEYSGNTIYF.

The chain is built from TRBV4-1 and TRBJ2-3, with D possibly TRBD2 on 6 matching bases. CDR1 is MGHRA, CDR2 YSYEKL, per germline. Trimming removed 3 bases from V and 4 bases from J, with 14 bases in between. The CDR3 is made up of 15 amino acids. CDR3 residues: CASSQEGGEPDTQYF. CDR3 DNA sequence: TGCGCCAGCAGCCAGGAAGGCGGGGAACCAGATACGCAGTATTTT.

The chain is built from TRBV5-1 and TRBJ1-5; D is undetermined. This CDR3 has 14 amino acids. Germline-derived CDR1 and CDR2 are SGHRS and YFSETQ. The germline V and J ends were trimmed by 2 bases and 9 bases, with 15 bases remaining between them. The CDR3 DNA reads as TGCGCCAGCAGCTTAGACCGGGAGAGGTGGCCCCAGCATTTT. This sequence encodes CASSLDRERWPQHF.

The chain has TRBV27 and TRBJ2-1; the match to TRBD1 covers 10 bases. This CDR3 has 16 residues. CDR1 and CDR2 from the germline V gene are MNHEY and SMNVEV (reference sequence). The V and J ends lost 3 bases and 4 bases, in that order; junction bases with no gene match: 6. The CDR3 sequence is CASSFDWDRGYNEQFF. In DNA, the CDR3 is TGTGCCAGCAGTTTTGACTGGGACAGGGGTTACAATGAGCAGTTCTTC.

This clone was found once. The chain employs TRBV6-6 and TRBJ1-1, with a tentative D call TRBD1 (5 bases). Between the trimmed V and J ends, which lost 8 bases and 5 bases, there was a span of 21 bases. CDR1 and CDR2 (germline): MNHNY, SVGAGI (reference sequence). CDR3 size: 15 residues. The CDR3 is CASAIAVMGGTEAFF. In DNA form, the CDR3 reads TGTGCCAGCGCCATTGCGGTCATGGGGGGTACTGAAGCTTTCTTT.

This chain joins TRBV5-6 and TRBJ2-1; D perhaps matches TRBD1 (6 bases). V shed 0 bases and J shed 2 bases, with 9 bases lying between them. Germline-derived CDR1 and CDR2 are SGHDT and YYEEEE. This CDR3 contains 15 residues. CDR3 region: CASSLGGQTYNEQFF. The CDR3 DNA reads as TGTGCCAGCAGCTTGGGTGGACAGACCTACAATGAGCAGTTCTTC.

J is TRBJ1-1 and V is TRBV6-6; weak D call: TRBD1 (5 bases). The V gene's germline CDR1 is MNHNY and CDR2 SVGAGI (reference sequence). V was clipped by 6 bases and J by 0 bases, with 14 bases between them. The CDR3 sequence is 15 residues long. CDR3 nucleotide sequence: TGTGCCAGCAGCCCGAGACAGCTCATGAACACTGAAGCTTTCTTT. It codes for CASSPRQLMNTEAFF.

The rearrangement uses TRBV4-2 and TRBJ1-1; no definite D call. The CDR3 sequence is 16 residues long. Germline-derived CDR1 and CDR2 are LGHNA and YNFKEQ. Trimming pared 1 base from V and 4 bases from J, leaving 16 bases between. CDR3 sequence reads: CASSQGPRVGGTEAFF. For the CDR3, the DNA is TGTGCCAGCAGCCAAGGCCCTCGGGTTGGAGGCACTGAAGCTTTCTTT.

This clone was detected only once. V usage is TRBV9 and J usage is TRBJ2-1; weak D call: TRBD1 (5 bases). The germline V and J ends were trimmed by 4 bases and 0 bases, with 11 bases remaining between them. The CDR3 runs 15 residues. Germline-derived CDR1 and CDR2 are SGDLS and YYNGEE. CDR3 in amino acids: CASSLTAHSYNEQFF. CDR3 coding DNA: TGTGCCAGCAGCTTGACAGCCCACTCCTACAATGAGCAGTTCTTC.

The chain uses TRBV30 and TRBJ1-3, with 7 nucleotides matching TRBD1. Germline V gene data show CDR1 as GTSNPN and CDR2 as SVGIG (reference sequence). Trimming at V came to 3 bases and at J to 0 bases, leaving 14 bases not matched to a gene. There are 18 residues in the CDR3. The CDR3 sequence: CAWRVRGTGDFSGNTIYF. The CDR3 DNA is TGTGCCTGGAGAGTTCGAGGAACAGGGGATTTCTCTGGAAACACCATATATTTT.

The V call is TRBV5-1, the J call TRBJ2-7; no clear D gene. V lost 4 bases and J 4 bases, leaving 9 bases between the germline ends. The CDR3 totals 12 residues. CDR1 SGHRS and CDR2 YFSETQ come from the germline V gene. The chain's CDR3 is CASSVFGYEQYF. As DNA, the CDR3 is TGCGCCAGCAGCGTATTCGGTTACGAGCAGTACTTC. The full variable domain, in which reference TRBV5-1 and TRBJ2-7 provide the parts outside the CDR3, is KAGVTQTPRYLIKTRGQQVTLSCSPISGHRSVSWYQQTPGQGLQFLFEYFSETQRNKGNFPGRFSGRQFSNSRSEMNVSTLELGDSALYLCASSVFGYEQYFGPGTRLTVT.

Here the CDR3 reads CASSPGVIRGGNQPQHF. CDR3 in DNA: TGCGCCAGCAGCCCGGGGGTAATAAGGGGCGGCAATCAGCCCCAGCATTTT. The rearrangement joins TRBV4-1 to TRBJ1-5; D is possibly TRBD1 (5 bases). Germline CDR1 and CDR2: MGHRA and YSYEKL. Deletions cut 4 bases from V and 2 bases from J, with 18 bases between. The CDR3 has 17 residues.

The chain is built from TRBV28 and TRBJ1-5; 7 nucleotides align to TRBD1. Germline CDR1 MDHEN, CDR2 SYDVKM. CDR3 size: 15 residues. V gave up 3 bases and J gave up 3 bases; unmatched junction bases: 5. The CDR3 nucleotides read TGTGCCAGCAGTTTCCGGGACAGACCCAATCAGCCCCAGCATTTT. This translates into CASSFRDRPNQPQHF.

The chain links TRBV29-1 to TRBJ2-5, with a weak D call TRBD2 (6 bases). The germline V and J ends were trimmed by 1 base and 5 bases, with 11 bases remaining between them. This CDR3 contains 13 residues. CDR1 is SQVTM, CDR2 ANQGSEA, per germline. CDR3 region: CSVEGAGTETQYF. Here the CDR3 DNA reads TGCAGCGTTGAAGGCGCGGGGACCGAGACCCAGTACTTC. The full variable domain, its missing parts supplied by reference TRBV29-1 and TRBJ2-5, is SAVISQKPSRDICQRGTSLTIQCQVDSQVTMMFWYRQQPGQSLTLIATANQGSEATYESGFVIDKFPISRPNLTFSTLTVSNMSPEDSSIYLCSVEGAGTETQYFGPGTRLLVL.

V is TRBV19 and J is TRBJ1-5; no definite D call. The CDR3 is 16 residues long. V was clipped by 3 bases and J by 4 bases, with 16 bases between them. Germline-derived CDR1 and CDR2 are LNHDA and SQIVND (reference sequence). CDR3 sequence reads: CASSMVAGLGNQPQHF. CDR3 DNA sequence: TGTGCCAGTAGTATGGTGGCAGGCCTTGGAAATCAGCCCCAGCATTTT.

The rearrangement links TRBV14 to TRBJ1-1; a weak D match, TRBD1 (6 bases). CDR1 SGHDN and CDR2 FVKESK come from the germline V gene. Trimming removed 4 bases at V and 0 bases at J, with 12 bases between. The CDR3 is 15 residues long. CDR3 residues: CASSPLDRLNTEAFF. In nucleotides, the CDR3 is TGTGCCAGCAGCCCTCTCGACAGGTTGAACACTGAAGCTTTCTTT.

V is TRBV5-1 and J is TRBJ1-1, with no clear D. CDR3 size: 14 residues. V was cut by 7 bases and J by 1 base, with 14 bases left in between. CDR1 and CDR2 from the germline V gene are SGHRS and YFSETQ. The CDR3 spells CASAPSPTNTEAFF. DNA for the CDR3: TGCGCCAGCGCGCCGAGCCCAACGAACACTGAAGCTTTCTTT.